This T cell receptor beta chain comes out of a study of T cell responses to AZD1222 COVID-19 vaccine. This clone has a handful of counts. Its antigen is not known. This CDR3 is built from 18 residues. Trimming cost V 6 bases and J 4 bases, with 27 bases left between them. Germline values: CDR1 MNHEY, CDR2 SVGEGT. TCRdb's copy holds only in-frame clones and misses some; the assay was immunoSEQ multiplex PCR. The top ten clones hold 3.6% of a sample with about 140,000 clones, around 92% of them seen once. Study-level results: Unmutated variant regions are reportedly the target of nearly half of TCRs that are spike-specific. None of the repertoires were sampled until the peak T cell response had passed.

This specimen was peripheral blood, taken 28 days after the second AZD1222 dose. The clonotype comes from an adult who received the AZD1222 COVID-19 vaccine. This chain links TRBV6-2 or TRBV6-3 with TRBJ1-2, with D possibly being TRBD1 (6 bases). The CDR3 nucleotides are TGTGCCAGCAGCTCCCCAGGTGACCGACCGGGAGGGGGCTATGGCTACACCTTC. Protein product: CASSSPGDRPGGGYGYTF.